This T cell receptor beta chain was sequenced in a study of human T cells and chemical hapten exposure. TCRdb passed the RACE reads through MiXCR, listing each CDR3 protein once. The sample includes 360,000 or so distinct CDR3 sequences, about 6% of them seen just once. This clonotype showed up just a few times. The time point is: patch test 2, 6 weeks after DPC sensitization. Treatment meaning: therapeutic diphenylcyclopropenone sensitization with weekly scalp DPC. This material consisted of whole blood, taken in connection with sensitization to the hapten diphenylcyclopropenone (DPC). This TCR was sampled from a woman aged 18-30 years with alopecia areata. Some clones in this sample may be carry-over from other donors' samples.

Here the CDR3 DNA reads TGTGCCAGCAGCTTGGGACTAGCGGGGACTAGCACAGATACGCAGTATTTT. It translates to CASSLGLAGTSTDTQYF. The rearrangement uses TRBV7-2 and TRBJ2-3; TRBD2 matches 13 bases. Germline CDR1 reads SGHTA; CDR2 reads FQGNSA. V shed 3 bases, J shed 0 bases, and the junction held 3 bases outside the gene matches. The CDR3 is made up of 17 amino acids.